The 16 T cell receptor beta chains below come from one sample, sequenced in a study of siplizumab effects on memory and regulatory T cells (dated by TCRdb to about 2019). The method was the immunoSEQ multiplex PCR assay. TCRdb re-hosts the immuneACCESS table, in-frame sequences only. Its copies lack some clones; in the studies checked, an unresolved V gene accounts for under half of them, and the cause for the rest is not known. Present in this sample are about 98,000 clones, around 90% of which were seen just once. Approximately 1.2% of the sample goes to the ten largest clones. The sequencing input was CD4+ T cells sorted from blood. Source of these receptors: a human donor in good health.

The chain carries TRBV9 and TRBJ2-7, with 8 bases matching TRBD1. V dropped 2 bases and J dropped 0; count of bases not matched to a gene: 4. The CDR3 contains 15 residues. CDR1 and CDR2 from the germline V gene are SGDLS and YYNGEE. CDR3 in amino acids: CASSVDRDSSYEQYF. In DNA, the CDR3 is TGTGCCAGCAGCGTGGACAGGGATAGCTCCTACGAGCAGTACTTC.

The chain recombines TRBV27 with TRBJ1-5; D is unclear. V dropped 4 bases and J dropped 2 bases, with 9 bases sitting between them. The CDR3 extends over 14 amino acids. In germline, CDR1 is MNHEY, CDR2 SMNVEV (reference sequence). CDR3: CASSSGIGNQPQHF. Here the CDR3 DNA reads TGTGCCAGCAGTTCGGGCATCGGCAATCAGCCCCAGCATTTT.

The V gene is TRBV19, the J gene TRBJ2-2; D not certain. Germline V gives CDR1 LNHDA, CDR2 SQIVND (reference sequence). Deletions cut 0 bases from V and 14 bases from J, with 16 bases between. CDR3 length equals 14 residues. In DNA form, the CDR3 reads TGTGCCAGTAGTATAGATGATGTACTCCCAAGACTGTTTTTT. Residues: CASSIDDVLPRLFF.

This rearrangement joins TRBV11-2 to TRBJ2-5, with a possible D match to TRBD2 (5 bases). The V gene's germline CDR1 is SGHAT and CDR2 FQNNGV. V lost 7 bases to trimming and J lost 7 bases, with 13 bases between them. CDR3 length: 12 residues. This CDR3 is CASISGEGTQYF. The CDR3 bases are TGTGCCAGCATCAGCGGAGAAGGGACCCAGTACTTC.

The chain carries TRBV6-6 and TRBJ1-2; 7 bases align to TRBD1. Germline CDR1 MNHNY, CDR2 SVGAGI (reference sequence). V lost 0 bases and J lost 3; bases outside the gene matches: 7. CDR3 length: 16 amino acids. This CDR3 is CASSYSGGGNHYGYTF. As DNA, the CDR3 is TGTGCCAGCAGTTACTCCGGAGGGGGCAATCACTATGGCTACACCTTC.

This clone came up once. The V call is TRBV5-4, the J call TRBJ2-3; 7 nucleotides align to TRBD1. CDR3 length equals 17 residues. Germline CDR1 and CDR2: SGHNT and YYREEE (reference sequence). J gave up 3 bases and V 4 bases, and 14 bases lay outside the gene matches. For the CDR3, the DNA is TGTGCCAGCAGCACACCCCGACAGGGTTTTGTTACAGATACGCAGTATTTT. Amino acids: CASSTPRQGFVTDTQYF.

In its sample, this clone was seen once. This chain joins TRBV18 and TRBJ2-7, with 7 bases fitting TRBD1. Germline-derived CDR1 and CDR2 are KGHSH and LQKENI. V gave up 0 bases and J gave up 2 bases; unmatched junction bases: 4. There are 15 residues in the CDR3. This chain's CDR3 is CASSPPGQITYEQYF. CDR3 coding DNA: TGTGCCAGCTCACCACCGGGACAGATAACCTACGAGCAGTACTTC.

The V gene is TRBV7-9, the J gene TRBJ2-3; possibly TRBD1 or TRBD2 for D (7 bases each). In germline, CDR1 is SEHNR, CDR2 FQNEAQ (reference sequence). This CDR3 is built from 15 residues. V was pared by 5 bases and J by 2 bases, with 14 bases between. CDR3 DNA sequence: TGTGCCAGCAGCCAAGCGGGACAGCCCACAGATACGCAGTATTTT. This codes for CASSQAGQPTDTQYF.

The chain has TRBV9 and TRBJ2-3; D may be TRBD1 or TRBD2 (5 bases each). V was trimmed by 3 bases and J by 11 bases, leaving 13 bases between them. CDR3 length: 12 amino acids. In germline, CDR1 is SGDLS, CDR2 YYNGEE. The CDR3 DNA reads as TGTGCCAGCAGCGCTACGCTGGGGGAGCAGTATTTT. Translated: CASSATLGEQYF.

V usage is TRBV4-1 and J usage is TRBJ2-3, with D hard to call. CDR3 length: 14 amino acids. Trimming cost V 0 bases and J 7 bases, with 11 bases left between them. Germline CDR1 and CDR2: MGHRA and YSYEKL. Here the CDR3 DNA reads TGCGCCAGCAGCCAAGAGGGAAAGCCAAATACGCAGTATTTT. Protein product: CASSQEGKPNTQYF.

This chain joins TRBV9 and TRBJ2-3; 7 nucleotides line up with TRBD2. The CDR3 runs to 16 residues. From germline, CDR1 is SGDLS and CDR2 YYNGEE. J was trimmed by 4 bases and V by 0 bases; bases with no gene match: 8. The CDR3 coding sequence is TGTGCCAGCAGCGTAGGAGGCGGGAGAAAGGCAGATACGCAGTATTTT. Protein product: CASSVGGGRKADTQYF.

The chain combines TRBV5-6 with TRBJ2-5, with TRBD2 matching over 7 bases. The J segment lost 2 bases and the V segment lost 2 bases, leaving 6 bases of the junction unmatched. Germline V CDR1 and CDR2: SGHDT, YYEEEE. This CDR3 region has 15 residues. The CDR3 bases are TGTGCCAGCAGCTTCAGGGACGGGGGGCAAGAGACCCAGTACTTC. This gives the protein CASSFRDGGQETQYF.

The chain uses TRBV29-1 and TRBJ2-3; TRBD2 matches at 9 bases. This CDR3 region has 16 residues. Germline lookup yields CDR1 SQVTM and CDR2 ANQGSEA. With V trimmed by 4 bases and J by 4 bases, 12 bases remained unmatched. CDR3 residues: CSVVGQAAGGPDTQYF. CDR3 nucleotides: TGCAGCGTTGTCGGTCAGGCTGCGGGAGGGCCAGATACGCAGTATTTT.

Worth noting for this clone: One end of the junction fails to match germline, which may point to a read error. This chain uses TRBV11-3 with TRBJ2-2, with 7 bases aligning to TRBD1. The germline gives CDR1 SGHNT, CDR2 YENEEA. The CDR3 totals 15 residues. CDR3 nucleotides: TGTGCCAGCAGCCCCGGGACAGATCCTAGCCGGGGAGCTGTTTTT. This gives the protein CASSPGTDPSRGAVF.

The chain carries TRBV2 and TRBJ2-7; a weak D match, TRBD2 (5 bases). Trimming cost V 6 bases and J 6 bases, with 18 bases left between them. The CDR3 loop spans 14 amino acids. Germline V gives CDR1 SNHLY, CDR2 FYNNEI. The CDR3 region has the DNA TGTGCCAGCAGCGGGGTCGGATTCGCACTCGAGCAGTACTTC. This translates into CASSGVGFALEQYF.

CDR3 DNA sequence: TGTGCCACCAGCAGAGGTGAGGGAAGCGGGAGACTCACAGATACGCAGTATTTT. The encoded protein is CATSRGEGSGRLTDTQYF. The rearrangement joins TRBV15 to TRBJ2-3; TRBD2 aligns across 8 bases. The CDR3 has 18 amino acids. The trim removed 1 base at V and 2 bases at J, leaving 11 bases unmatched. The germline V gene encodes CDR1 LNHNV and CDR2 YYDKDF (reference sequence).